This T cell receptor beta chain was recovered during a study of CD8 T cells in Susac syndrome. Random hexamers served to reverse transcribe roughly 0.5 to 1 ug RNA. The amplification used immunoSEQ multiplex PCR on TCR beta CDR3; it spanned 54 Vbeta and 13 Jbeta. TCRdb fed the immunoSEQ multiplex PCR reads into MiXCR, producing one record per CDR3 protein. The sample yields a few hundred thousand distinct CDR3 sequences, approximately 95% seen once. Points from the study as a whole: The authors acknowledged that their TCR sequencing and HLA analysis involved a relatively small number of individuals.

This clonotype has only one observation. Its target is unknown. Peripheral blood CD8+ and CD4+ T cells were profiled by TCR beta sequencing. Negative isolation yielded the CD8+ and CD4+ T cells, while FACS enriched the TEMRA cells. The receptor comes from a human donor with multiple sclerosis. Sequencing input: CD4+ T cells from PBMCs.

The CDR3 region has the DNA TGTGCCACCAGCAGAGATCGGGACAGGGGTAATTCACCCCTCCACTTT. Protein product: CATSRDRDRGNSPLHF. The chain has TRBV15 and TRBJ1-6; 10 positions agree with TRBD1. The CDR3 is made up of 16 amino acids. Unmatched junction bases numbered 2, after V lost 0 bases and J lost 6 bases. From germline, CDR1 is LNHNV and CDR2 YYDKDF (reference sequence).